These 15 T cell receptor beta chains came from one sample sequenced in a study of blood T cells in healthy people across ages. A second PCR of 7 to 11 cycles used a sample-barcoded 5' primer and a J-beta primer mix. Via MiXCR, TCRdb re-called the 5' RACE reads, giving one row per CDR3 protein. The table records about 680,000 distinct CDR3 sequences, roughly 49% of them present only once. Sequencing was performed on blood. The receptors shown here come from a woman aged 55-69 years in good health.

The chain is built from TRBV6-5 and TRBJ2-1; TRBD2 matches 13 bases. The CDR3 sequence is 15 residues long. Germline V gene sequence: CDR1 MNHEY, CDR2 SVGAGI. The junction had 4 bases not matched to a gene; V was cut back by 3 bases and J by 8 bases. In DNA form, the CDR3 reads TGTGCCAGCAGTTATAGGACTAGCGGGAGCGATGAGCAGTTCTTC. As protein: CASSYRTSGSDEQFF.

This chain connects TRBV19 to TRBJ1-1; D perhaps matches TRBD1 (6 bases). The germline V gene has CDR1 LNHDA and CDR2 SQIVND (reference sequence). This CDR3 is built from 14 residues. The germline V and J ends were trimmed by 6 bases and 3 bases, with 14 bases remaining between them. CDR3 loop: CASRIRGFDTEAFF. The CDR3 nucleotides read TGTGCCAGTAGGATAAGGGGGTTCGACACTGAAGCTTTCTTT.

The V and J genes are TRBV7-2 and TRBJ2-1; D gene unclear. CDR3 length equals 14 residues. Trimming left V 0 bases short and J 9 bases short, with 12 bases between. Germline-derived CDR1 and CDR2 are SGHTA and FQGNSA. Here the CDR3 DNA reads TGTGCCAGCAGCTTAGCGCCGACCGTGGGTGAGCAGTTCTTC. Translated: CASSLAPTVGEQFF.

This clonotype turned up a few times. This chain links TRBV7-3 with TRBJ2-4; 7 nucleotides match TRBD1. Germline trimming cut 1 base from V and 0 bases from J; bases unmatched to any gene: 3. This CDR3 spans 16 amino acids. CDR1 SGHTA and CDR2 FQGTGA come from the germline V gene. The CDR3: CASSLRGGLAKNIQYF. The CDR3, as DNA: TGTGCCAGCAGCTTAAGAGGGGGCCTAGCCAAAAACATTCAGTACTTC.

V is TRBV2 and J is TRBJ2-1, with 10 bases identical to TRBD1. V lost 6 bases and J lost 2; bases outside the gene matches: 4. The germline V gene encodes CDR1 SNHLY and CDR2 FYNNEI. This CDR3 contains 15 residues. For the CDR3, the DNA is TGTGCCAGCAGGCGAGGACAGGGGGCCTACAATGAGCAGTTCTTC. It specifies CASRRGQGAYNEQFF.

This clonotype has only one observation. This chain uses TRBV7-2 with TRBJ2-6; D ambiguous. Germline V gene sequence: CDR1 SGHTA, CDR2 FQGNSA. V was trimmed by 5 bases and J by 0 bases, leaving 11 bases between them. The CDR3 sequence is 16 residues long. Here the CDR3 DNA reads TGTGCCAGCAGCCTACTTGGCGCCTCTGGGGCCAACGTCCTGACTTTC. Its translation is CASSLLGASGANVLTF.

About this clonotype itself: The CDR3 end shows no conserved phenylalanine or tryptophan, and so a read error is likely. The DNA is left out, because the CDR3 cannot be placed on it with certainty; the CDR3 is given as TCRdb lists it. This chain's CDR3 is CASSKGTRGVTYNEQFC. The chain couples TRBV21-1 to TRBJ2-1; TRBD1, the table's D call, lacks a check against the DNA. TRBV21-1 is marked as a pseudogene. The CDR3 adds up to 17 amino acids, both ends counted.

The CDR3 DNA reads as TGTGCCAGCAGCGCCCTGACAGGCGGTATCTCTGGGGCCAACGTCCTGACTTTC. It is translated as CASSALTGGISGANVLTF. V usage is TRBV9 and J usage is TRBJ2-6; weak D call: TRBD1 (6 bases). CDR3 size: 18 residues. The germline V gene has CDR1 SGDLS and CDR2 YYNGEE. V gave up 3 bases and J gave up 0 bases, with 16 bases separating them.

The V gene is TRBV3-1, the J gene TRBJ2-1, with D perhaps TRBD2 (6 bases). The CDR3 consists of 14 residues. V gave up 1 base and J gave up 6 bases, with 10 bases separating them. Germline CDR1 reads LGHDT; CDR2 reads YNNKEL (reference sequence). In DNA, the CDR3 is TGTGCCAGCAGCCAAGCAGGGACTCGCAATGAGCAGTTCTTC. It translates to CASSQAGTRNEQFF.

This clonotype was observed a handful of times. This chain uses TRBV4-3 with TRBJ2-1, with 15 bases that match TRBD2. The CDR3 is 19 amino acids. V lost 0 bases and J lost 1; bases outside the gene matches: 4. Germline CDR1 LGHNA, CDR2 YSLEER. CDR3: CASSQEGTSGRPSYNEQFF. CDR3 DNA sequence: TGCGCCAGCAGCCAAGAAGGGACTAGCGGGAGGCCATCCTACAATGAGCAGTTCTTC.

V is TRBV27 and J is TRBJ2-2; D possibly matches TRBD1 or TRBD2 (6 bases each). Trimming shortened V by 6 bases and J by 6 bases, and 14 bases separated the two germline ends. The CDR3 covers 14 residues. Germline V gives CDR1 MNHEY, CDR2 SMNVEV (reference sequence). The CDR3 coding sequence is TGTGCCAGCAGAGCAAAGGGGGGCTCCGGGGAGCTGTTTTTT. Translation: CASRAKGGSGELFF.

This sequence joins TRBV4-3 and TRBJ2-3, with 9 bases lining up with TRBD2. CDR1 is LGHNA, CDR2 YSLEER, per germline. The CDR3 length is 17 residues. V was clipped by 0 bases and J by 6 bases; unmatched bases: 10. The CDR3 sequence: CASSQDGAGGPMDTQYF. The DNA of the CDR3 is TGCGCCAGCAGCCAAGATGGCGCGGGAGGGCCGATGGATACGCAGTATTTT.

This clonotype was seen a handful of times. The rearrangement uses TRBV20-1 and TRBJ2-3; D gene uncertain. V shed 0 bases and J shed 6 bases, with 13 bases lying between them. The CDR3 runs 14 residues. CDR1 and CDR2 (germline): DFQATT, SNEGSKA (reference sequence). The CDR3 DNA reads TGCAGTGCTAGAGAGCCGAGGATGCGGGATACGCAGTATTTT. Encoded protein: CSAREPRMRDTQYF.

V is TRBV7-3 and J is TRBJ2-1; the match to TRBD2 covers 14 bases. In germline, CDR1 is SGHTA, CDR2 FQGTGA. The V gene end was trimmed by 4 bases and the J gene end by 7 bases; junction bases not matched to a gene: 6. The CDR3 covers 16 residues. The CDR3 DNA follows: TGTGCCAGCAGCTCCTTGGGACTAGCGGGAGTGAATGAGCAGTTCTTC. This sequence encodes CASSSLGLAGVNEQFF. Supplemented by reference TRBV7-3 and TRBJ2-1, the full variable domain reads GAGVSQTPSNKVTEKGKYVELRCDPISGHTALYWYRQSLGQGPEFLIYFQGTGAADDSGLPNDRFFAVRPEGSVSTLKIQRTERGDSAVYLCASSSLGLAGVNEQFFGPGTRLTVL.

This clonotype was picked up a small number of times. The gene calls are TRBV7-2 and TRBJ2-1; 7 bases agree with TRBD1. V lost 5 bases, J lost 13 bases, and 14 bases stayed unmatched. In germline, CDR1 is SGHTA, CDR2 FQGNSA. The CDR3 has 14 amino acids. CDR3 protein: CASSPTRQGLGQFF. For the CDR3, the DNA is TGTGCCAGCAGCCCTACCCGACAGGGTTTGGGCCAGTTCTTC.